This T cell receptor (beta chain) was recovered during a study of T-cell memory formation after mild COVID-19. The trim removed 4 bases at V and 3 bases at J, leaving 6 bases unmatched. The CDR3 contains 15 residues. Using constant-segment primers, 5'RACE produced TCR alpha and TCR beta cDNA libraries carrying sample barcodes and UMIs. TCRdb used MiXCR to reprocess the 5' RACE reads, holding one entry per CDR3 protein. The sample holds around 420,000 distinct CDR3 sequences, more than 20% seen once. The table lists this clonotype with a count of one. The receptor was isolated from an adult woman who had mild COVID-19 (a few samples of this study predate the infection). Cell type and time point are not known. This chain links TRBV12-3 or TRBV12-4 with TRBJ1-5, with 7 positions matching TRBD1. Specimen: PBMCs or a T cell subset sorted from them (not recorded which). Here the CDR3 DNA reads TGTGCCAGCAGTTCGGGACAGTTCTACAATCAGCCCCAGCATTTT. This codes for CASSSGQFYNQPQHF.